A selection of T cell receptor beta chains follows, all from one sample in a study of blood T cells in healthy people across ages. Using its own MiXCR run on the 5' RACE reads, TCRdb lists one record per CDR3 protein. The sample shows about 640,000 distinct CDR3 sequences, roughly 50% of them seen only once. Input material: blood. The receptors originated from a man in his 60s in good health. The conserved cysteine and the conserved F or W are not part of the CDR3 here. Each record gives: D gene, V gene, J gene, CDR3 protein. The D gene is left open where the match is weak.

D gene: -; V gene: TRBV10-3; J gene: TRBJ1-1; CDR3 protein: AISDKDASEAF
D gene: -; V gene: TRBV4-2; J gene: TRBJ2-5; CDR3 protein: ASSLGVGEIGETQY
D gene: TRBD1; V gene: TRBV25-1; J gene: TRBJ2-7; CDR3 protein: ASSEFPDRTLTYEQY
D gene: -; V gene: TRBV7-9; J gene: TRBJ1-4; CDR3 protein: ASNQAGEKLF
D gene: TRBD2; V gene: TRBV6-2/TRBV6-3; J gene: TRBJ2-7; CDR3 protein: ASRHPSTSRSYEQY
D gene: TRBD2; V gene: TRBV11-2; J gene: TRBJ2-5; CDR3 protein: ASSFGTSGGAGETQY
D gene: -; V gene: TRBV20-1; J gene: TRBJ2-1; CDR3 protein: SAPPAELRSLNEQF
D gene: TRBD1; V gene: TRBV6-1; J gene: TRBJ1-5; CDR3 protein: ASSERDRVFSGSNQPQH
D gene: TRBD1; V gene: TRBV20-1; J gene: TRBJ2-3; CDR3 protein: SAKDRGQSDTQY
D gene: TRBD2; V gene: TRBV11-2; J gene: -; CDR3 protein: ASSLRSLAGGWETQY
D gene: -; V gene: TRBV28; J gene: -; CDR3 protein: ASTTGRGRETQY
D gene: -; V gene: TRBV7-2; J gene: TRBJ1-3; CDR3 protein: ASSLGASISGNTIY
D gene: TRBD1; V gene: TRBV25-1; J gene: -; CDR3 protein: ASSARQGGHEQY
D gene: -; V gene: TRBV4-1; J gene: TRBJ1-2; CDR3 protein: ASSQGTGLGANYGYT
D gene: TRBD1; V gene: TRBV29-1; J gene: TRBJ2-3; CDR3 protein: SVEARDRGRDTQY
D gene: TRBD1; V gene: TRBV9; J gene: TRBJ2-3; CDR3 protein: ASSVAGQGATDTQY
D gene: -; V gene: TRBV4-1; J gene: TRBJ2-7; CDR3 protein: ASSQDPGEGYYEQY
D gene: -; V gene: TRBV25-1; J gene: TRBJ1-2; CDR3 protein: ASSVGQGSGYT
D gene: -; V gene: TRBV2; J gene: TRBJ1-4; CDR3 protein: ASRVGNEKLF
D gene: TRBD1; V gene: TRBV10-3; J gene: TRBJ2-1; CDR3 protein: AITNLQGEQF
D gene: TRBD1; V gene: TRBV4-1; J gene: TRBJ2-6; CDR3 protein: ASSRQGSPSGANVLT
D gene: -; V gene: TRBV3-1; J gene: TRBJ2-7; CDR3 protein: ASSQATGSYEQY